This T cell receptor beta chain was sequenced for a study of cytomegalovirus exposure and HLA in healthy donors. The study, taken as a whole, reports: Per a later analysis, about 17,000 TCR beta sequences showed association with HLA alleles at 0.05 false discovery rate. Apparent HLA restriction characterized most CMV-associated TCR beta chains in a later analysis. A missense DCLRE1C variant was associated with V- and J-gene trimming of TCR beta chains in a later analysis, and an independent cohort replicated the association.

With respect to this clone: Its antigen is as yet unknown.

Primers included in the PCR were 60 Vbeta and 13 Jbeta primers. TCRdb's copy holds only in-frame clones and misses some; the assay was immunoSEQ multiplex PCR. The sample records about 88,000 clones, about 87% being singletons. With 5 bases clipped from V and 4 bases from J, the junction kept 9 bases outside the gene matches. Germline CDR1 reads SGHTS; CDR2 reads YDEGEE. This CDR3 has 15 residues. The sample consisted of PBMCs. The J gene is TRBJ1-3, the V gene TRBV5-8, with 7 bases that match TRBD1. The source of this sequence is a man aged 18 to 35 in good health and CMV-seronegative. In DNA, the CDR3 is TGTGCCAGCAGTTTTGACAGGGTTTCAGGAAACACCATATATTTT. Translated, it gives CASSFDRVSGNTIYF.